One and the same sample provided the 15 T cell receptor beta chains below, sequenced in a study of T cells in Graves' hyperthyroidism and ophthalmopathy. RNA transcripts served as the template for amplifying TCR beta CDR3 regions. The TCR CDR3 first-round RT-PCR relied on the HTBI primer set. TCRdb processed the multiplex PCR reads anew with MiXCR; each CDR3 protein has one entry. The sample has roughly 420,000 distinct CDR3 sequences, 15% to 18% seen once. The sample consisted of blood. All receptors derive from a woman under 30 with Graves' hyperthyroidism.

Ten or more counts support this clonotype. This sequence joins TRBV13 and TRBJ1-1, with D maybe TRBD1 (5 bases). This CDR3 has 16 residues. Trimming removed 1 base at V and 0 bases at J, with 12 bases between. CDR1 is PRHDT, CDR2 FYEKMQ, per germline (reference sequence). The CDR3 DNA reads as TGTGCCAGCAGCTTAGAGGGGAGCGGGATGAACACTGAAGCTTTCTTT. It translates to CASSLEGSGMNTEAFF. Combining the CDR3 with reference TRBV13 and TRBJ1-1 gives the whole variable domain AAGVIQSPRHLIKEKRETATLKCYPIPRHDTVYWYQQGPGQDPQFLISFYEKMQSDKGSIPDRFSAQQFSDYHSELNMSSLELGDSALYFCASSLEGSGMNTEAFFGQGTRLTVV.

This clonotype was seen many times. This chain links TRBV20-1 with TRBJ2-5; TRBD2 matches at 9 bases. V shed 3 bases, J shed 1 base, and the junction held 9 bases outside the gene matches. The CDR3 is 16 amino acids. The germline gives CDR1 DFQATT, CDR2 SNEGSKA (reference sequence). CDR3 sequence: CSASFPSGGFQETQYF. CDR3 sequence (DNA): TGCAGTGCTAGCTTCCCAAGCGGGGGGTTCCAAGAGACCCAGTACTTC.

This clonotype was seen ten or more times. The chain is built from TRBV6-5 and TRBJ1-2; 7 positions agree with TRBD1. The germline CDR1 and CDR2 sequences are MNHEY and SVGAGI. The CDR3 length is 16 residues. The trim removed 0 bases at V and 1 base at J, leaving 5 bases unmatched. The CDR3 spells CASSYSPQGYNYGYTF. The CDR3 DNA sequence: TGTGCCAGCAGTTACTCGCCACAGGGGTATAACTATGGCTACACCTTC.

This clonotype showed up many times. V is TRBV27 and J is TRBJ1-6; D remains ambiguous. Trimming stripped 5 bases from V and 9 bases from J, with 14 bases between. The length of the CDR3 is 14 residues. CDR1 and CDR2 (germline): MNHEY, SMNVEV (reference sequence). The CDR3 sequence is CASSPGPPGSPLHF. Written as DNA, the CDR3 is TGTGCCAGCAGTCCCGGGCCTCCCGGTTCACCCCTCCACTTT.

This clonotype showed up many times. The DNA for the CDR3 is TGTGCCAGCAGCCAACTCGCCGGAAGCAATCAGCCCCAGCATTTT. The encoded protein is CASSQLAGSNQPQHF. V usage is TRBV27 and J usage is TRBJ1-5, with D hard to call. The CDR3 is 15 amino acids. CDR1 MNHEY and CDR2 SMNVEV come from the germline V gene (reference sequence). The V gene lost 6 bases and the J gene lost 1 base, with 13 bases spanning the gap.

The chain has TRBV11-2 and TRBJ1-6; the match to TRBD1 covers 11 bases. This CDR3 has 16 amino acids. With V trimmed by 0 bases and J by 13 bases, 8 bases remained unmatched. The germline CDR1 and CDR2 sequences are SGHAT and FQNNGV. Written as DNA, the CDR3 is TGTGCCAGCAGCTTAGATCTTGGGACAGGGGGTTTTCCCCTCCACTTT. Its translation is CASSLDLGTGGFPLHF.

The table lists this clonotype with many counts. The chain employs TRBV12-3 or TRBV12-4 and TRBJ1-1, with D tentatively TRBD1 (6 bases). The length of the CDR3 is 14 residues. Trimming removed 7 bases from V and 2 bases from J, with 14 bases in between. CDR3 amino acids: CASTPGTINTEAFF. As DNA, the CDR3 is TGTGCCAGCACCCCAGGGACAATCAACACTGAAGCTTTCTTT.

This clonotype was counted many times. V and J are TRBV27 and TRBJ2-4, with 10 bases lining up with TRBD1. Germline CDR1 MNHEY, CDR2 SMNVEV (reference sequence). The CDR3 totals 14 residues. Germline trimming cut 4 bases from V and 8 bases from J; bases unmatched to any gene: 5. Here the CDR3 reads CASSWTGGGDIQYF. The CDR3 DNA is TGTGCCAGCAGTTGGACAGGGGGGGGGGACATTCAGTACTTC.

This clonotype came up many times. The chain combines TRBV18 with TRBJ1-1, with 9 nucleotides matching TRBD1. Looked up from germline, CDR1 is KGHSH and CDR2 is LQKENI. The CDR3 covers 15 residues. V dropped 1 base and J dropped 1; count of bases not matched to a gene: 1. CDR3 region: CASSPRQGGNTEAFF. CDR3 bases: TGTGCCAGCTCACCACGACAGGGGGGGAACACTGAAGCTTTCTTT. The full variable domain, rest sourced from reference TRBV18 and TRBJ1-1, is NAGVMQNPRHLVRRRGQEARLRCSPMKGHSHVYWYRQLPEEGLKFMVYLQKENIIDESGMPKERFSAEFPKEGPSILRIQQVVRGDSAAYFCASSPRQGGNTEAFFGQGTRLTVV.

This clonotype was recorded many times. The chain joins TRBV28 to TRBJ2-7; no clear D gene. The germline V and J ends were trimmed by 2 bases and 1 base, with 15 bases remaining between them. This CDR3 has 16 residues. Germline V gene sequence: CDR1 MDHEN, CDR2 SYDVKM. The CDR3 sequence: CASSLISFSHSYEQYF. CDR3 DNA: TGTGCCAGCAGTTTAATCAGCTTCTCTCATTCCTACGAGCAGTACTTC.

The chain recombines TRBV6-1 with TRBJ2-5, with a tentative D call TRBD2 (7 bases). Germline CDR1 and CDR2: MNHNS and SASEGT. The germline V and J ends were trimmed by 5 bases and 4 bases, with 17 bases remaining between them. The CDR3 spans 15 residues. The CDR3 DNA follows: TGTGCCAGCAGTCCCACCGGGGGGCTAGCAGAGACCCAGTACTTC. Residues: CASSPTGGLAETQYF.

The chain uses TRBV20-1 and TRBJ2-5; 10 bases align to TRBD1. J gave up 5 bases and V 5 bases, and 26 bases lay outside the gene matches. Germline V gene data show CDR1 as DFQATT and CDR2 as SNEGSKA (reference sequence). The CDR3 runs 20 residues. The CDR3 bases are TGCAGTGCTGGGCTTTCACCGGGACAGGGGTCGCTACCCTTATCCGAGACCCAGTACTTC. The encoded protein is CSAGLSPGQGSLPLSETQYF.

This clonotype has at least ten counts. This rearrangement joins TRBV20-1 to TRBJ2-7, with a weak D call TRBD1 (6 bases). The V end lost 1 base, the J end lost 2 bases, and 9 bases lay between the germline ends. CDR3 length: 13 amino acids. Germline CDR1 is DFQATT and CDR2 is SNEGSKA (reference sequence). The chain's CDR3 is CSARAGEPYEQYF. CDR3 sequence (DNA): TGCAGTGCTAGAGCAGGGGAACCCTACGAGCAGTACTTC.

This clonotype was detected ten times or more. This chain links TRBV6-1 with TRBJ2-1, with TRBD1 as a possible D gene (6 bases). Deletions cut 6 bases from V and 0 bases from J, with 15 bases between. CDR1 is MNHNS, CDR2 SASEGT, per germline. The CDR3 covers 16 residues. The CDR3, as DNA: TGTGCCAGCAGAGGCGCACAGGGCCCCTCCTACAATGAGCAGTTCTTC. Amino acids: CASRGAQGPSYNEQFF.

This clonotype was observed many times. The chain carries TRBV11-3 and TRBJ2-7; D unclear. This CDR3 region has 13 residues. Trimming took off 0 bases at V and 1 base at J, with 4 bases between the two ends. Germline V lookup: CDR1 SGHNT, CDR2 YENEEA. For the CDR3, the DNA is TGTGCCAGCAGCTTAGATTGGTCCTACGAGCAGTACTTC. This sequence encodes CASSLDWSYEQYF.